This T cell receptor beta chain was profiled in a study of blood T cells in healthy people across ages. On the study more broadly: In model experiments, template switching was able to capture about one barcoded beta molecule for every two T cells that were present. General study findings and limits: Fewer expanded clones and more diversity marked long-lived versus aged donors. From one million sequenced T cells, diversity estimates were lower bounds.

With a J-beta primer mix and a sample-barcoded 5' primer, a second PCR ran 7 to 11 cycles. Researchers report that each sample yielded at least 2.5 million CDR3-containing paired-end reads. TCRdb re-called the 5' RACE reads with MiXCR, one entry per CDR3 protein. This repertoire shows hundreds of thousands of distinct CDR3 sequences, 40% to 50% found once; its top ten account for about 32%. In germline, CDR1 is MNHNY, CDR2 SVGAGI (reference sequence). J lost 7 bases, V lost 5 bases, and 5 bases had no gene match. This CDR3 is 13 amino acids long. In regard to this clonotype: What it binds is not known.

Sequencing was done on a sample of blood. This clonotype originated in an elderly man in good health. The rearrangement joins TRBV6-6 to TRBJ2-1, with 7 bases matching TRBD2. The CDR3 DNA is TGTGCCAGCAGTCGCGACGGGGGGAATGAGCAGTTCTTC. It codes for CASSRDGGNEQFF.